The 20 T cell receptor beta chains given below trace back to one sample, sequenced in a study of blood T cell repertoires in COVID-19. Profiling relied on immunoSEQ multiplex PCR, and the TCRdb table lists in-frame clones only, not all of them. This sample has a few hundred thousand clones, with roughly 83% found just once. Sequenced: peripheral blood. The receptors originated from a woman between 45 and 60 years old with acute or convalescent COVID-19.

V and J are TRBV5-4 and TRBJ1-2; tentative D call: TRBD1 (6 bases). This CDR3 has 14 residues. Trimming took off 4 bases at V and 5 bases at J, with 15 bases between the two ends. The germline V gene has CDR1 SGHNT and CDR2 YYREEE (reference sequence). In nucleotides, the CDR3 is TGTGCCAGCAGCCTGCAGGGGAACCGTTATGGCTACACCTTC. It codes for CASSLQGNRYGYTF.

The chain carries TRBV5-1 and TRBJ1-1; tentative D call: TRBD1 (6 bases). The ends were cut back, 0 bases at V and 6 bases at J, with 15 bases in the middle. Germline V gene sequence: CDR1 SGHRS, CDR2 YFSETQ. This CDR3 is 15 amino acids long. The CDR3 is CASSLDGGRAPEAFF. CDR3 nucleotides: TGCGCCAGCAGCTTGGACGGGGGGCGAGCCCCTGAAGCTTTCTTT.

This chain connects TRBV19 to TRBJ1-1; 8 nucleotides line up with TRBD1. J was trimmed by 5 bases and V by 7 bases; bases with no gene match: 12. Germline CDR1 reads LNHDA; CDR2 reads SQIVND (reference sequence). The CDR3 covers 15 residues. The CDR3 nucleotides are TGTGCCAGTATGGCGCAGGGGGCAGGGAGGACTGAAGCTTTCTTT. Protein sequence: CASMAQGAGRTEAFF.

V gene TRBV28 combines with J gene TRBJ1-5, with D unclear. There are 14 residues in the CDR3. Per germline, CDR1 MDHEN and CDR2 SYDVKM. The ends were cut back, 7 bases at V and 1 base at J, with 11 bases in the middle. CDR3: CASIPGRSNQPQHF. The CDR3 DNA follows: TGTGCCAGCATCCCCGGTCGGAGCAATCAGCCCCAGCATTTT.

The chain is built from TRBV5-4 and TRBJ2-5; D is unclear. V was trimmed by 1 base and J by 5 bases, leaving 6 bases between them. The length of the CDR3 is 12 residues. Germline V gene data show CDR1 as SGHNT and CDR2 as YYREEE (reference sequence). The CDR3 region has the DNA TGTGCCAGCAGCTTGTACTTGGAGACCCAGTACTTC. It is translated as CASSLYLETQYF. The variable domain in full, with the rest retrieved from reference TRBV5-4 and TRBJ2-5, is ETGVTQSPTHLIKTRGQQVTLRCSSQSGHNTVSWYQQALGQGPQFIFQYYREEENGRGNFPPRFSGLQFPNYSSELNVNALELDDSALYLCASSLYLETQYFGPGTRLLVL.

The chain has TRBV6-2 or TRBV6-3 and TRBJ1-1; D is unresolved. Germline V gene data show CDR1 as MNHEY and CDR2 as SVGEGT. The CDR3 contains 14 residues. V was shortened by 2 bases and J by 0 bases, with 7 bases between the two germline ends. The CDR3 region is CASSYVHMNTEAFF. Here the CDR3 DNA reads TGTGCCAGCAGTTACGTACACATGAACACTGAAGCTTTCTTT.

The chain couples TRBV12-5 to TRBJ1-4; D is unresolved. Trimming shortened V by 7 bases and J by 0 bases, and 6 bases separated the two germline ends. The length of the CDR3 is 13 residues. The germline V gene encodes CDR1 LGHNT and CDR2 FRNRAP. The CDR3 loop is CASASTTNEKLFF. The CDR3 nucleotides are TGTGCTAGTGCATCTACAACTAATGAAAAACTGTTTTTT.

This chain connects TRBV7-2 to TRBJ2-1, with a tentative D call TRBD1 (7 bases). This CDR3 spans 16 amino acids. CDR1 is SGHTA and CDR2 is FQGNSA in the germline V gene. V dropped 6 bases and J dropped 8 bases, with 23 bases sitting between them. This CDR3 is CASSRSTGRLSDEQFF. CDR3 DNA: TGTGCCAGCAGTCGATCGACAGGGAGGCTTTCAGATGAGCAGTTCTTC.

The CDR3 sequence is CASSSTGGAYNEQFF. As DNA, the CDR3 is TGTGCCAGCAGTTCGACAGGGGGCGCTTACAATGAGCAGTTCTTC. The V gene is TRBV27, the J gene TRBJ2-1; 10 nucleotides align to TRBD1. CDR1 and CDR2 (germline): MNHEY, SMNVEV (reference sequence). The CDR3 extends over 15 amino acids. Trimming removed 4 bases from V and 4 bases from J; junction bases left unmatched: 4.

The gene calls are TRBV19 and TRBJ1-1; 7 nucleotides line up with TRBD1. Germline V CDR1 and CDR2: LNHDA, SQIVND (reference sequence). CDR3 size: 14 residues. Trimming at V came to 7 bases and at J to 5 bases, leaving 10 bases not matched to a gene. CDR3 DNA: TGTGCCAGTAAAAGGGGACAGTCTCTAACTGAAGCTTTCTTT. This gives the protein CASKRGQSLTEAFF.

This clone was counted between two and nine times. The rearrangement joins TRBV30 to TRBJ2-4; D is undetermined. The CDR3 sequence is 14 residues long. The germline CDR1 and CDR2 sequences are GTSNPN and SVGIG (reference sequence). Trimming removed 3 bases from V and 0 bases from J, with 9 bases in between. CDR3 residues: CAWSLTIAKNIQYF. The CDR3 coding sequence is TGTGCCTGGAGCCTGACAATAGCCAAAAACATTCAGTACTTC. Together with reference TRBV30 and TRBJ2-4, the CDR3 gives the full variable domain: SQTIHQWPATLVQPVGSPLSLECTVEGTSNPNLYWYRQAAGRGLQLLFYSVGIGQISSEVPQNLSASRPQDRQFILSSKKLLLSDSGFYLCAWSLTIAKNIQYFGAGTRLSVL.

The J gene is TRBJ1-1, the V gene TRBV5-1; D is possibly TRBD1 (6 bases). There are 14 residues in the CDR3. The germline CDR1 and CDR2 sequences are SGHRS and YFSETQ. The V gene lost 4 bases and the J gene lost 3 bases, with 13 bases spanning the gap. CDR3 in DNA: TGCGCCAGCAGCGGTCAGGGGTTCCACACTGAAGCTTTCTTT. The encoded protein is CASSGQGFHTEAFF.

This chain connects TRBV5-1 to TRBJ2-2; 7 bases align to TRBD2. V trimming: 0 bases; J trimming: 3 bases; junction bases outside the gene matches: 5. Germline values: CDR1 SGHRS, CDR2 YFSETQ. CDR3 length: 16 residues. CDR3 in amino acids: CASSLVAGDYTGELFF. The CDR3 coding sequence is TGCGCCAGCAGCTTGGTGGCGGGAGACTACACCGGGGAGCTGTTTTTT.

The CDR3 sequence: CATGETGELFF. The DNA for the CDR3 is TGTGCCACCGGAGAAACCGGGGAGCTGTTTTTT. The genes are TRBV10-3 and TRBJ2-2, with D unresolved. The length of the CDR3 is 11 residues. The V gene lost 10 bases and the J gene lost 5 bases, with 8 bases spanning the gap. From germline, CDR1 is ENHRY and CDR2 SYGVKD.

The table lists this clone with a count of one. V is TRBV5-5 and J is TRBJ1-2; D perhaps matches TRBD1 (6 bases). V lost 0 bases to trimming and J lost 4 bases, with 7 bases between them. The CDR3 is made up of 13 amino acids. Germline V CDR1 and CDR2: SGHKS, YYEKEE (reference sequence). The CDR3 DNA follows: TGTGCCAGCAGCTTGGCAGGGGTCTATGGCTACACCTTC. As protein: CASSLAGVYGYTF.

The sample holds one count of this clone. The V call is TRBV28, the J call TRBJ2-5; no reliable D call. Trimming pared 5 bases from V and 4 bases from J, leaving 11 bases between. Germline-derived CDR1 and CDR2 are MDHEN and SYDVKM. The CDR3 runs 13 residues. CDR3 in DNA: TGTGCCAGCAGTGGGCCCTTCCGAGAGACCCAGTACTTC. Its translation is CASSGPFRETQYF.

The CDR3 reads CASSQRGAEREGRYNEQFF. CDR3 sequence (DNA): TGCGCCAGCAGCCAACGGGGGGCGGAGCGGGAGGGCCGATACAATGAGCAGTTCTTC. V usage is TRBV4-1 and J usage is TRBJ2-1; 10 bases are shared with TRBD2. The CDR3 contains 19 residues. The germline V gene encodes CDR1 MGHRA and CDR2 YSYEKL. J gave up 4 bases and V 2 bases, and 14 bases lay outside the gene matches.

This rearrangement joins TRBV5-1 to TRBJ2-1; tentatively, D is TRBD1 (6 bases). V was cut by 0 bases and J by 6 bases, with 13 bases left in between. CDR1 is SGHRS, CDR2 YFSETQ, per germline. This CDR3 contains 15 residues. CDR3 bases: TGCGCCAGCAGCTTGGATCCTGCAGGGGTCAATGAGCAGTTCTTC. Its protein is CASSLDPAGVNEQFF. The full variable domain, completed using reference TRBV5-1 and TRBJ2-1, is KAGVTQTPRYLIKTRGQQVTLSCSPISGHRSVSWYQQTPGQGLQFLFEYFSETQRNKGNFPGRFSGRQFSNSRSEMNVSTLELGDSALYLCASSLDPAGVNEQFFGPGTRLTVL.

This clone was picked up one time. The genes are TRBV3-1 (or the pseudogene TRBV3-2) and TRBJ1-2; possible D gene TRBD1, 5 bases. Germline lookup yields CDR1 LGHDT and CDR2 YNNKEL (reference sequence). V lost 0 bases and J lost 3, with 14 bases in between. The CDR3 spans 16 residues. CDR3 in DNA: TGTGCCAGCAGCCAAGATTGGATTGGGGCGCACTATGGCTACACCTTC. Its protein is CASSQDWIGAHYGYTF.

The chain couples TRBV10-2 to TRBJ2-5; a weak D match, TRBD2 (5 bases). The CDR3 covers 15 residues. Germline lookup yields CDR1 WSHSY and CDR2 SAAADI. Trimming left V 6 bases short and J 5 bases short, with 19 bases between. In DNA form, the CDR3 reads TGCGCCAGCAGGCGATTAGCGCAGCCCGGGGAGACCCAGTACTTC. Amino acid sequence: CASRRLAQPGETQYF.